The clone carrying this T cell receptor beta chain was seen a single time. Its antigen is as yet unknown. This sample is drawn from a study of cytomegalovirus exposure and HLA in healthy donors. Looking at the study overall: From about 179 million T cells, an earlier analysis saw some 120 million unique TCR beta sequences.

With 60 Vbeta and 13 Jbeta primers, the PCR was carried out. Clones were read by immunoSEQ multiplex PCR, and TCRdb kept only the in-frame ones, dropping some. This sample has some 120,000 clones, with 80% to 90% found just once. Study-wide points: An analysis was carried out at a later point. It showed that HLA-associated TCR beta chains were more clonally expanded than equally common non-associated chains. Being productive about 90% or about 30% of the time was typical of most TCR beta V segments in an earlier analysis.

This CDR3 spans 15 amino acids. Germline CDR1 and CDR2: MNHNS and SASEGT. V was trimmed by 3 bases and J by 5 bases, leaving 16 bases between them. The sample comprised PBMCs. V and J are TRBV6-1 and TRBJ2-5; perhaps TRBD2 as D (6 bases). This TCR came from a male donor in good health and CMV-seropositive. The CDR3 region has the DNA TGTGCCAGCAGTGAGGGCTTCGGGGGTTGGGAGACCCAGTACTTC. It yields the protein CASSEGFGGWETQYF.